This entry describes one T cell receptor beta chain. Its target is not known. This sample was taken from a study of OX40 agonist ivuxolimab in advanced cancers. Whole-study findings and limits: At doses 0.1 to 3.0 mg/kg, CD4+ and CD8+ clones expanded.

A history of autoimmune disease or systemic immunosuppression excluded patients. Collection of blood occurred at baseline, at cycle 4 day 1, and at cycle 7 day 1. This CDR3 has 12 amino acids. V lost 6 bases, J lost 0 bases, and 3 bases lay in between. CDR1 is MNHNY, CDR2 SVGAGI, per germline (reference sequence). Produced via immunoSEQ multiplex PCR; TCRdb's table is partial and in-frame only. The data show just under 65,000 clones, just under 85% seen once. The clonotype was recovered from an adult with an advanced solid tumor such as melanoma, head and neck, liver or kidney cancer. The specimen was CD4+ or CD8+ T cells sorted from blood, collected in a trial of the OX40 agonist ivuxolimab. V usage is TRBV6-6 and J usage is TRBJ1-3; D is unclear. The CDR3 sequence is CASSISGNTIYF. The CDR3 DNA follows: TGTGCCAGCAGCATCTCTGGAAACACCATATATTTT.